The clone carrying this T cell receptor (beta chain) was picked up a small number of times. Its antigen remains unidentified. The CDR3 spans 14 residues. Per germline, CDR1 DFQATT and CDR2 SNEGSKA (reference sequence). V lost 1 base and J 0 bases, leaving 7 bases between the germline ends. This entry comes from a study of identical twins. TCRdb reprocessed the 5' RACE reads via MiXCR and lists one record per CDR3 protein. Of approximately 1.8 million distinct CDR3 sequences listed, less than 35% are singletons. Study outcomes and limitations: Possibly, invariant MAIT and iNKT cells partly confounded zero-insertion analyses.

This rearrangement joins TRBV20-1 to TRBJ1-5, with D unresolved. Sequencing was done on a sample of cord blood. This sequence originates from a newborn girl in good health. As DNA, the CDR3 is TGCAGTGCTAGAGGGTTAGATAGCAATCAGCCCCAGCATTTT. It codes for CSARGLDSNQPQHF.